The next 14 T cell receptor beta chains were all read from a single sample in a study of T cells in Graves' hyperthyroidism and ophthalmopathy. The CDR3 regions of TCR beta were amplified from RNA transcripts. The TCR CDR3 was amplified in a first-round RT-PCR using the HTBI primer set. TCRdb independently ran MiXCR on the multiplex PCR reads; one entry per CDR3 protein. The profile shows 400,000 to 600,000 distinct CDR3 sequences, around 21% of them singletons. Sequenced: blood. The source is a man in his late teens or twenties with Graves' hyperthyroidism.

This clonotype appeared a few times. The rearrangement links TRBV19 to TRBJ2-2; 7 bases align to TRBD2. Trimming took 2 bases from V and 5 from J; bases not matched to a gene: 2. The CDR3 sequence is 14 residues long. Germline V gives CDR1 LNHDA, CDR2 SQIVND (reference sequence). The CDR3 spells CASSISGETGELFF. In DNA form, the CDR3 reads TGTGCCAGTAGTATAAGCGGGGAGACCGGGGAGCTGTTTTTT.

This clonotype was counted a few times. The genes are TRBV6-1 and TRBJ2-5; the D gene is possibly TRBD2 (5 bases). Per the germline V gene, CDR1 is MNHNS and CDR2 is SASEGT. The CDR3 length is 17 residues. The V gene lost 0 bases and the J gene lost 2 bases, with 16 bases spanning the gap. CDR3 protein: CASSEALGTGTQETQYF. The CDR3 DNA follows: TGTGCCAGCAGTGAAGCGTTAGGTACGGGAACTCAAGAGACCCAGTACTTC.

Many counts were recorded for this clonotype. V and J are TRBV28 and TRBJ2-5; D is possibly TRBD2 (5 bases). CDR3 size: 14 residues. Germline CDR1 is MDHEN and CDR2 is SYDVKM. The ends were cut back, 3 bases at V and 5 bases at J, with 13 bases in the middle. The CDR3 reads CASSLAGTRETQYF. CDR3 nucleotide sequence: TGTGCCAGCAGTTTGGCGGGTACGAGGGAGACCCAGTACTTC.

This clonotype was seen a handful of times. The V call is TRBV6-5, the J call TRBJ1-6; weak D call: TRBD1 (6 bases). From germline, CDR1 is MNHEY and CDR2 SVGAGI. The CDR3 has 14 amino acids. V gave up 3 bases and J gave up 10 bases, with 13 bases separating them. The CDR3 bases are TGTGCCAGCAGTTATGGGACAACCAACTCACCCCTCCACTTT. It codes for CASSYGTTNSPLHF.

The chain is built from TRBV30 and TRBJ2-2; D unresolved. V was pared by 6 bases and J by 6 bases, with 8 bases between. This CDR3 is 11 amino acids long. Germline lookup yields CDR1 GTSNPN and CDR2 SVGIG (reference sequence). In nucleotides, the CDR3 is TGTGCCTGTAACGAGGCCGGGGAGCTGTTTTTT. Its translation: CACNEAGELFF. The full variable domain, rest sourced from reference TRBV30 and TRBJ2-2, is SQTIHQWPATLVQPVGSPLSLECTVEGTSNPNLYWYRQAAGRGLQLLFYSVGIGQISSEVPQNLSASRPQDRQFILSSKKLLLSDSGFYLCACNEAGELFFGEGSRLTVL.

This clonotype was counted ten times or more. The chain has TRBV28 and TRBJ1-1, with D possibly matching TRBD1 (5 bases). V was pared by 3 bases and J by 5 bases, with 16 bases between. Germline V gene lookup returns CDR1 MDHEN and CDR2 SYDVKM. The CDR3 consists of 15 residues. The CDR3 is CASSFGVVEGTEAFF. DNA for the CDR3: TGTGCCAGCAGTTTTGGGGTGGTTGAGGGGACTGAAGCTTTCTTT.

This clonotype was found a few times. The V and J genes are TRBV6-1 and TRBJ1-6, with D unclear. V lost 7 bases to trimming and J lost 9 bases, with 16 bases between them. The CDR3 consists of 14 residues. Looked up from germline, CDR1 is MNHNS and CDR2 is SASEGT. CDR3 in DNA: TGTGCCAGCAACCCGGGCCCTGGCAGTTCACCCCTCCACTTT. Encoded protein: CASNPGPGSSPLHF.

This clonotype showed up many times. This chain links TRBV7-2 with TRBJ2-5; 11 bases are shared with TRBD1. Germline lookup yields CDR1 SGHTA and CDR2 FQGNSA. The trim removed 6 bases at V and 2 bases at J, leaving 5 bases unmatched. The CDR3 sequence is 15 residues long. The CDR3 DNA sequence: TGTGCCAGCAGTTGGGACAGGGGGGAGCAAGAGACCCAGTACTTC. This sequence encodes CASSWDRGEQETQYF. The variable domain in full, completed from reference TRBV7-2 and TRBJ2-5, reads GAGVSQSPSNKVTEKGKDVELRCDPISGHTALYWYRQSLGQGLEFLIYFQGNSAPDKSGLPSDRFSAERTGGSVSTLTIQRTQQEDSAVYLCASSWDRGEQETQYFGPGTRLLVL.

The CDR3 DNA sequence: TGTGCCAGCAGCCACAGGGGATTAGATTCACCCCTCCACTTT. This translates into CASSHRGLDSPLHF. The rearrangement links TRBV5-4 to TRBJ1-6, with 7 nucleotides matching TRBD1. Losses at the gene ends were 4 bases for V and 8 bases for J; bases not matched to a gene: 6. This CDR3 region has 14 residues. Germline lookup yields CDR1 SGHNT and CDR2 YYREEE (reference sequence). The full variable domain, rest sourced from reference TRBV5-4 and TRBJ1-6, is ETGVTQSPTHLIKTRGQQVTLRCSSQSGHNTVSWYQQALGQGPQFIFQYYREEENGRGNFPPRFSGLQFPNYSSELNVNALELDDSALYLCASSHRGLDSPLHFGNGTRLTVT.

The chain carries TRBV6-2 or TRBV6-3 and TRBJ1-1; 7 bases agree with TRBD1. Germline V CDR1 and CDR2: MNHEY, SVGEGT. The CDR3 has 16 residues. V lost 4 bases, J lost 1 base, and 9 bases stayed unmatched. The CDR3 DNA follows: TGTGCCAGCAGTTCCCCGATACAGGGGACGAACACTGAAGCTTTCTTT. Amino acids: CASSSPIQGTNTEAFF.

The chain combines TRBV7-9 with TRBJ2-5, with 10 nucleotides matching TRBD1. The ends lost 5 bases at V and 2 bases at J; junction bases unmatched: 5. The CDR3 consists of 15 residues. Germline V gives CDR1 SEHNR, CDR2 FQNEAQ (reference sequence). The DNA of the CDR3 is TGTGCCAGCAGCGCCGGACAGGGGGTTCAAGAGACCCAGTACTTC. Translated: CASSAGQGVQETQYF.

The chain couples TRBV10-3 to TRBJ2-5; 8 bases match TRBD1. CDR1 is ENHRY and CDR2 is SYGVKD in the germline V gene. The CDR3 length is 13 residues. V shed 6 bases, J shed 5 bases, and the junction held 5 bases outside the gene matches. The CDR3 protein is CAISPDRVETQYF. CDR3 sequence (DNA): TGTGCCATCAGCCCGGACAGGGTTGAGACCCAGTACTTC.

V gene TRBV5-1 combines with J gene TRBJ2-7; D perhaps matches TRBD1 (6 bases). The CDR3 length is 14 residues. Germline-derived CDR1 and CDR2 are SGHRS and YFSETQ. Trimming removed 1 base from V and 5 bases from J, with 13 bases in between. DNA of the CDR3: TGCGCCAGCAGCTTGAGCAGGGGAAACCACGAGCAGTACTTC. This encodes CASSLSRGNHEQYF.

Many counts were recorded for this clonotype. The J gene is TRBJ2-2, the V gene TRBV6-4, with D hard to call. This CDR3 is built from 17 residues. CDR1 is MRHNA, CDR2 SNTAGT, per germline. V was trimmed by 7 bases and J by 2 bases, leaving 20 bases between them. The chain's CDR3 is CASNPSTAELNTGELFF. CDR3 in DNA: TGTGCCAGCAACCCTAGTACAGCAGAGCTTAACACCGGGGAGCTGTTTTTT.